This T cell receptor (beta chain) was observed in a study of blood T cell repertoires in COVID-19 (dated by TCRdb to about 2020). Notes on the research overall: Collaborator samples came from the United States, Italy and Spain and covered acute and convalescent phases of COVID-19. The material from the prospective study consisted of cDNA or gDNA derived from T cells, B-cell-depleted T cells, or PBMCs. The dataset comprised deeply sampled blood TCRbeta repertoires from subjects exposed to, actively infected with, or recovered from COVID-19. The repertoires were released in a freely available public database intended as a resource for research on the immune response to SARS-CoV-2. The samples were drawn from the first 160 participants of the ongoing ImmuneRACE study and from some 1,300 subjects provided by 6 global collaborators. The sample metadata nearly always contained a de-identified subject ID, COVID-19 status, age in years and sex. Where available, HLA class I and class II types were taken from metadata supplied by the sample provider and were not determined by assay-based typing.

Each collaborating institution followed its own protocols to collect whole blood in K2EDTA tubes. For TCRbeta analysis, collaborators shipped samples in one of three forms: frozen whole blood, isolated PBMCs, or DNA extracted from either of those sample types. As regards this clone: The antigen this receptor binds is unknown. The input lacks base qualities; no much larger clone sits a single base away.

The research as a whole found: How much clinical and demographic metadata was included differed by source and by participant, and the metadata was provided uncurated.

The trim is 2 bases for V and 5 bases for J, with a gap of 4 bases between the germline ends. From the cysteine up to the phenylalanine, the CDR3 has a length of 12 residues. The read is trimmed to its CDR3 DNA, 36 bases read in frame from base 1. The germline V gene gives CDR1 as MNHNS and CDR2 as SASEGT. TCRbeta CDR3 regions were amplified from genomic DNA using the immunoSEQ Assay, a bias-controlled multiplex PCR. The authors processed their data as follows. Within the assay, amplification of reference gene primers was used to estimate how many nucleated cells each sample contained. Sequence reads were collapsed and filtered to measure the absolute abundance of every unique TCRbeta CDR3 rearrangement. Productive Simpson clonality was computed per sample as the square root of Simpson's diversity index over productive rearrangements. This immuneACCESS table, as held by TCRdb, lists in-frame sequences with V and J called but not all clones. Of the missing ones, under half trace to an unresolved V gene in checked studies; the others have no known cause. The D gene and trimming were derived from the DNA, and the V and J assignments and clone size from that table. Across this sample there are 150,000 to 200,000 clones, with approximately 90% seen only once. Jointly, the top ten make up 3% to 4.5% of the sample.

The specimen sequenced was peripheral blood. The clonotype was recovered from a man between 18 and 29 years old with active or convalescent COVID-19. The chain couples TRBV6-1 to TRBJ1-5, with an unclear D gene assignment. The CDR3 protein sequence reads: CASSERYQPQHF. The DNA reads TGTGCCAGCAGTGAACGGTATCAGCCCCAGCATTTT.